This T cell receptor beta chain was identified in a study of metastatic and nonmetastatic thyroid tumors. Study in general: Where malignant and benign thyroid patients were concerned, repertoires were compared across blood and tumor or nodule tissue.

In the source study's methods: A papillary thyroid cancer distant-metastasis classifier was built from CDR3 differences across clinicopathological groups. TCRdb re-called clones via MiXCR from the PCR reads. The V and J calls come from TCRdb's annotation, not from the publication. The table records 18,000 or so clones, 34% of them present only once. With respect to this clone: Its antigen is unknown.

Notes on the study in general: The reported finding was significantly higher TCR beta diversity in malignant thyroid tumors relative to benign nodules, in blood and tumor.

The CDR3 runs to 15 residues. After removal of 2 bases from V and 2 bases from J, the junction contained 6 bases not matched to a gene. The germline gives CDR1 SGHDT, CDR2 YYEEEE. No treatment of any kind had been given to any patient before thyroid surgery. The rearrangement uses TRBV5-6 and TRBJ2-7; 8 positions agree with TRBD2. The sample consisted of tumor tissue. This TCR came from a female donor with papillary thyroid cancer or a benign thyroid nodule (not recorded which). Some clones in this sample may be carry-over from other donors' samples. The CDR3 region has the DNA TGTGCCAGCAGCTTCTTCACGGGAGGGACCTACGAGCAGTACTTC. Translation gives CASSFFTGGTYEQYF.